This T cell receptor beta chain came from a study of blood T cell repertoires in COVID-19. As for the study in general: Acute-phase and convalescent COVID-19 samples originated in the United States, Italy and Spain.

Looked up from germline, CDR1 is SGDLS and CDR2 is YYNGEE. This CDR3 is 15 amino acids long. V was shortened by 4 bases and J by 5 bases, with 17 bases between the two germline ends. The data were produced by immunoSEQ multiplex PCR, yet TCRdb's version contains in-frame clones alone and is incomplete. Of around 260,000 clones in the sample, around 84% were seen once. The cohort comprised adults aged roughly 18 to 90 years residing in about two dozen US areas. The sequence was obtained from a man in his thirties or forties with acute COVID-19. The gene calls are TRBV9 and TRBJ2-3, with a tentative D call TRBD2 (6 bases). Input material: PBMCs or T cells enriched from blood (not recorded which). Written as DNA, the CDR3 is TGTGCCAGCAGCCCTCGGCAGGGAGGTGGAGATACGCAGTATTTT. Its protein is CASSPRQGGGDTQYF.